Reported below is one T cell receptor (beta chain). Its antigen is undetermined. A read error may produce the germline difference seen at one junction end. These data are taken from a study of cytomegalovirus exposure and HLA in healthy donors. Study details: A prior study identified roughly 110 million unique TCR beta sequences from some 180 million T cells. Whole-study results and caveats: Rarity held for most TCR sequences, but there were some public TCRs that occurred in many donors.

PCR used 60 Vbeta primers and 13 Jbeta primers. Assay used: immunoSEQ multiplex PCR; TCRdb lists only in-frame clones, some missing. This table has 210,000 or so clones, 60% to 85% appearing once. The germline V gene encodes CDR1 SEHNR and CDR2 FQNEAQ (reference sequence). The CDR3 loop spans 15 amino acids. The chain joins TRBV7-9 to TRBJ1-1; no firm D call. The source is a man between 35 and 55 years old in good health and CMV-seronegative. Sequencing was done on a sample of PBMCs. As DNA, the CDR3 is TGTTCCAGCAGCTTGGTGGTTCTGACGGGGACTGAAGCTTTCTTT. It is translated as CSSSLVVLTGTEAFF. The full variable domain, in which reference TRBV7-9 and TRBJ1-1 provide the parts outside the CDR3, is DTGVSQNPRHKITKRGQNVTFRCDPISEHNRLYWYRQTLGQGPEFLTYFQNEAQLEKSRLLSDRFSAERPKGSFSTLEIQRTEQGDSAMYLCSSSLVVLTGTEAFFGQGTRLTVV.